This T cell receptor beta chain was documented in a study of control samples from healthy donors and cancer patients. In germline, CDR1 is GTSNPN, CDR2 SVGIG (reference sequence). CDR3 length: 12 residues. The V end was cut by 3 bases, the J end by 11 bases, with 14 bases between. TCRdb's copy holds only in-frame clones and misses some; the assay was immunoSEQ multiplex PCR. The repertoire has 35,000 to 55,000 clones, approximately 89% of them found once; the top ten carry roughly 23%. Input material: PBMCs. The chain is built from TRBV30 and TRBJ1-3; TRBD1 might be the D (5 bases). This clonotype was sampled from a middle-aged woman with head and neck cancer. CDR3 sequence: CAWSATAYAIYF. The CDR3 DNA sequence: TGTGCCTGGAGCGCGACAGCGTACGCCATATATTTT.